A single sample gave rise to the 26 T cell receptor beta chains below, sequenced in a study of regulatory dendritic cells for organ transplantation. Sorted T cells were CFSE-labeled and cultured four to five days with allogeneic regulatory or mature dendritic cells at 1:10. Their cognate antigens are unknown. Assay used: immunoSEQ multiplex PCR; TCRdb lists only in-frame clones, some missing. Among about 12,000 clones listed, 74% were seen once. The sample consisted of naive CD4+ T cells from blood cultured with regulatory dendritic cells. This sample's subset: CD45RA+ naive T cells. The receptors here all came from a human donor in good health.

In this sample, this clone turned up once. This chain uses TRBV9 with TRBJ1-3; 8 nucleotides match TRBD1. This CDR3 has 14 amino acids. V shed 3 bases and J 6 bases; nucleotides not matched to a gene: 5. Germline CDR1 reads SGDLS; CDR2 reads YYNGEE. The CDR3 DNA reads TGTGCCAGCAGCGGGACAGGGAATCTAAACACCATATATTTT. Its translation is CASSGTGNLNTIYF.

The chain joins TRBV7-9 to TRBJ2-7; TRBD1 matches at 7 bases. J gave up 1 base and V 0 bases, and 0 bases lay outside the gene matches. CDR1 SEHNR and CDR2 FQNEAQ come from the germline V gene (reference sequence). The CDR3 is made up of 14 amino acids. The CDR3 region is CASSLAGQSYEQYF. For the CDR3, the DNA is TGTGCCAGCAGCTTAGCGGGACAGTCCTACGAGCAGTACTTC.

The V call is TRBV7-9, the J call TRBJ2-7; 12 bases are a match to TRBD1. Germline V CDR1 and CDR2: SEHNR, FQNEAQ (reference sequence). V trimming: 10 bases; J trimming: 6 bases; junction bases outside the gene matches: 4. This CDR3 spans 12 amino acids. CDR3 sequence (DNA): TGTGCCACTGGGACAGGGGGCGGCGAGCAGTACTTC. Its translation: CATGTGGGEQYF. Full variable domain (remainder filled in from reference TRBV7-9 and TRBJ2-7): DTGVSQNPRHKITKRGQNVTFRCDPISEHNRLYWYRQTLGQGPEFLTYFQNEAQLEKSRLLSDRFSAERPKGSFSTLEIQRTEQGDSAMYLCATGTGGGEQYFGPGTRLTVT.

This clone was seen just once. The V call is TRBV5-1, the J call TRBJ2-5, with 10 bases matching TRBD2. This CDR3 spans 16 amino acids. V was pared by 0 bases and J by 1 base, with 3 bases of the junction left unmatched. Germline CDR1 reads SGHRS; CDR2 reads YFSETQ. This CDR3 is CASSLGVAGGQETQYF. CDR3 sequence (DNA): TGCGCCAGCAGCTTGGGGGTAGCGGGGGGCCAAGAGACCCAGTACTTC.

The chain employs TRBV18 and TRBJ1-6; TRBD1 agrees at 7 bases. The CDR3 consists of 15 residues. CDR1 and CDR2 from the germline V gene are KGHSH and LQKENI. J lost 5 bases, V lost 1 base, and 2 bases had no gene match. The CDR3 DNA sequence: TGTGCCAGCTCACCACAGGGGGCAAATAATTCACCCCTCCACTTT. Translation gives CASSPQGANNSPLHF.

This chain uses TRBV6-1 with TRBJ2-7; perhaps TRBD1 as D (6 bases). V gave up 6 bases and J gave up 4 bases, with 16 bases separating them. The CDR3 consists of 14 residues. Germline V gene sequence: CDR1 MNHNS, CDR2 SASEGT. CDR3 DNA sequence: TGTGCCAGCAGGTTAACAGGGTTCGATTACGAGCAGTACTTC. Translating gives CASRLTGFDYEQYF.

This chain links TRBV9 with TRBJ1-4, with 9 bases that match TRBD1. With 3 bases clipped from V and 5 bases from J, the junction kept 8 bases outside the gene matches. Germline CDR1 SGDLS, CDR2 YYNGEE. The CDR3 has 16 amino acids. CDR3: CASSASSGQGNEKLFF. As DNA, the CDR3 is TGTGCCAGCAGCGCCTCAAGTGGACAGGGGAATGAAAAACTGTTTTTT.

This chain uses TRBV5-1 with TRBJ2-1, with D possibly TRBD1 on 5 matching bases. The CDR3 is 14 amino acids. Per germline, CDR1 SGHRS and CDR2 YFSETQ. V was clipped by 0 bases and J by 7 bases, with 11 bases between them. The CDR3 DNA reads TGCGCCAGCAGCTTGGGGCAGGGTGGAAATGAGCAGTTCTTC. Amino acid sequence: CASSLGQGGNEQFF.

V gene TRBV27 combines with J gene TRBJ1-2; the D gene is possibly TRBD1 (5 bases). The germline V gene encodes CDR1 MNHEY and CDR2 SMNVEV (reference sequence). This CDR3 is 15 amino acids long. Deletions cut 4 bases from V and 5 bases from J, with 17 bases between. The CDR3 DNA is TGTGCCAGCAGTTCCCGAATCGGGGGGGAATATGGCTACACCTTC. It specifies CASSSRIGGEYGYTF.

V gene TRBV7-2 combines with J gene TRBJ2-2; 12 nucleotides agree with TRBD2. Per germline, CDR1 SGHTA and CDR2 FQGNSA. With V trimmed by 3 bases and J by 7 bases, 6 bases remained unmatched. This CDR3 comprises 16 residues. The CDR3 reads CASSLASGGAGGELFF. In DNA form, the CDR3 reads TGTGCCAGCAGCTTGGCTAGCGGGGGGGCCGGCGGGGAGCTGTTTTTT.

The chain has TRBV2 and TRBJ1-1, with TRBD1 matching over 7 bases. Germline assignment: CDR1 SNHLY and CDR2 FYNNEI. This CDR3 is built from 15 residues. V lost 6 bases to trimming and J lost 2 bases; unmatched junction nucleotides: 9. The CDR3: CASRRDTGANTEAFF. The CDR3 DNA sequence: TGTGCCAGCAGGCGTGACACAGGGGCCAACACTGAAGCTTTCTTT. The entire variable domain, with the rest obtained from reference TRBV2 and TRBJ1-1, is as follows: EPEVTQTPSHQVTQMGQEVILRCVPISNHLYFYWYRQILGQKVEFLVSFYNNEISEKSEIFDDQFSVERPDGSNFTLKIRSTKLEDSAMYFCASRRDTGANTEAFFGQGTRLTVV.

The chain recombines TRBV11-3 with TRBJ2-7; 8 positions agree with TRBD1. The CDR3 sequence is 17 residues long. V lost 2 bases to trimming and J lost 0 bases; unmatched junction nucleotides: 9. Germline values: CDR1 SGHNT, CDR2 YENEEA. The CDR3: CASSLPHGQGRSYEQYF. CDR3 in DNA: TGTGCCAGCAGCTTACCCCACGGACAGGGCCGCTCCTACGAGCAGTACTTC.

This clone turned up a few times. The chain links TRBV6-6 to TRBJ1-5, with 7 bases identical to TRBD1. Germline CDR1 reads MNHNY; CDR2 reads SVGAGI (reference sequence). There are 16 residues in the CDR3. V was clipped by 5 bases and J by 0 bases; unmatched bases: 7. The CDR3 nucleotides read TGTGCCAGCAGTAACCGACAGGGACATAGCAATCAGCCCCAGCATTTT. Its translation: CASSNRQGHSNQPQHF.

This clone was recorded once. The CDR3 nucleotides read TGTGCCAGCAGCCTTCGAGGGGGAGACAATCAGCCCCAGCATTTT. Protein sequence: CASSLRGGDNQPQHF. The genes are TRBV4-2 and TRBJ1-5; tentatively, D is TRBD1 (6 bases). CDR1 LGHNA and CDR2 YNFKEQ come from the germline V gene. Trimming cost V 4 bases and J 3 bases, with 13 bases left between them. This CDR3 is built from 15 residues.

Here the CDR3 DNA reads TGTGCCAGCTCACCAGGGCTCCCGATCTACGAGCAGTACTTC. The encoded protein is CASSPGLPIYEQYF. The gene calls are TRBV18 and TRBJ2-7; D unresolved. V was shortened by 2 bases and J by 3 bases, with 11 bases between the two germline ends. Germline V CDR1 and CDR2: KGHSH, LQKENI. The CDR3 extends over 14 amino acids.

The chain couples TRBV5-1 to TRBJ1-6; a weak D match, TRBD1 (5 bases). Trimming cost V 4 bases and J 7 bases, with 12 bases left between them. CDR1 and CDR2 from the germline V gene are SGHRS and YFSETQ. The CDR3 spans 14 residues. CDR3 amino acids: CASSPGGRNSPLHF. As DNA, the CDR3 is TGCGCCAGCAGCCCGGGGGGACGGAATTCACCCCTCCACTTT.

The J gene is TRBJ1-2, the V gene TRBV7-2; 12 bases agree with TRBD1. Germline V gene data show CDR1 as SGHTA and CDR2 as FQGNSA. The CDR3 has 15 amino acids. Trimming took 5 bases from V and 7 from J; bases not matched to a gene: 8. The CDR3 is CASSRGGTGGFGYTF. CDR3 in DNA: TGTGCCAGCAGCCGCGGGGGGACAGGGGGCTTTGGCTACACCTTC.

This clone was seen just once. The chain carries TRBV5-1 and TRBJ1-2; the match to TRBD1 covers 8 bases. The CDR3 runs to 16 residues. Germline values: CDR1 SGHRS, CDR2 YFSETQ. J gave up 2 bases and V 3 bases, and 9 bases lay outside the gene matches. The CDR3 sequence: CASSYASGTGNYGYTF. The CDR3 DNA is TGCGCCAGCAGCTACGCATCCGGGACAGGCAACTATGGCTACACCTTC. Filled out from reference TRBV5-1 and TRBJ1-2, the complete variable domain reads KAGVTQTPRYLIKTRGQQVTLSCSPISGHRSVSWYQQTPGQGLQFLFEYFSETQRNKGNFPGRFSGRQFSNSRSEMNVSTLELGDSALYLCASSYASGTGNYGYTFGSGTRLTVV.

The chain uses TRBV6-1 and TRBJ2-2, with a weak D call TRBD2 (5 bases). The V and J ends lost 4 bases and 7 bases respectively, with 19 bases between them. Germline V lookup: CDR1 MNHNS, CDR2 SASEGT. The CDR3 is made up of 16 amino acids. The CDR3 protein is CASSGRGPNVGGELFF. The CDR3 bases are TGTGCCAGCAGTGGGCGCGGGCCAAATGTTGGCGGGGAGCTGTTTTTT.

The DNA of the CDR3 is TGCGCCAGCAGCTTGGCATCAGGCCCGAACAATCAGCCCCAGCATTTT. Amino acids: CASSLASGPNNQPQHF. V and J are TRBV5-1 and TRBJ1-5; D is uncertain. Per germline, CDR1 SGHRS and CDR2 YFSETQ. This CDR3 is 16 amino acids long. The V gene lost 0 bases and the J gene lost 3 bases, with 13 bases spanning the gap.

The V gene is TRBV6-5, the J gene TRBJ2-5; 9 bases map to TRBD2. The CDR3 runs 15 residues. V was clipped by 2 bases and J by 5 bases; unmatched bases: 6. Germline V gene lookup returns CDR1 MNHEY and CDR2 SVGAGI. Here the CDR3 DNA reads TGTGCCAGCAGTTACGATGCGGGGGGGCGGGAGACCCAGTACTTC. Protein sequence: CASSYDAGGRETQYF.

The chain joins TRBV5-1 to TRBJ2-7; tentatively, D is TRBD1 (5 bases). CDR3 size: 14 residues. Germline CDR1 and CDR2: SGHRS and YFSETQ. V lost 3 bases, J lost 5 bases, and 15 bases lay in between. CDR3 sequence: CASSSSTVLNEQYF. The CDR3 nucleotides are TGCGCCAGCAGCTCCTCGACAGTTTTGAACGAGCAGTACTTC.

The V and J genes are TRBV7-3 and TRBJ2-5; TRBD2 aligns across 7 bases. TRBJ2-7 matches the DNA end more closely, so the J call is doubtful. Per the germline V gene, CDR1 is SGHTA and CDR2 is FQGTGA. This CDR3 region has 14 residues. The CDR3 protein is CASSLNGGAYEQYF. The CDR3 coding sequence is TGTGCCAGCAGCTTAAATGGGGGGGCCTACGAGCAGTACTTC.

The V gene is TRBV7-8, the J gene TRBJ1-5, with 8 bases fitting TRBD1. The CDR3 is 15 residues long. The V segment lost 5 bases and the J segment 1 base; nucleotides outside the gene matches: 4. The germline gives CDR1 SGHVS, CDR2 FQNEAQ. The CDR3 spells CASSAGQESNQPQHF. The CDR3 DNA reads as TGTGCCAGCAGCGCGGGACAGGAAAGCAATCAGCCCCAGCATTTT.

The chain couples TRBV15 to TRBJ1-2, with D possibly matching TRBD1 (6 bases). This CDR3 has 14 residues. CDR1 is LNHNV, CDR2 YYDKDF, per germline (reference sequence). With 3 bases removed from V and 8 bases from J, the gap between germline ends came to 16 bases. CDR3 nucleotides: TGTGCCACCAGCAGGGGGGGGGCGTCTAGAGGCTACACCTTC. It is translated as CATSRGGASRGYTF.

The gene calls are TRBV7-2 and TRBJ2-1; D uncertain. Per the germline V gene, CDR1 is SGHTA and CDR2 is FQGNSA. The germline V and J ends were trimmed by 1 base and 9 bases, with 10 bases remaining between them. This CDR3 is built from 13 residues. The CDR3 region is CASSLVVNGEQFF. Here the CDR3 DNA reads TGTGCCAGCAGCTTAGTAGTTAATGGTGAGCAGTTCTTC.